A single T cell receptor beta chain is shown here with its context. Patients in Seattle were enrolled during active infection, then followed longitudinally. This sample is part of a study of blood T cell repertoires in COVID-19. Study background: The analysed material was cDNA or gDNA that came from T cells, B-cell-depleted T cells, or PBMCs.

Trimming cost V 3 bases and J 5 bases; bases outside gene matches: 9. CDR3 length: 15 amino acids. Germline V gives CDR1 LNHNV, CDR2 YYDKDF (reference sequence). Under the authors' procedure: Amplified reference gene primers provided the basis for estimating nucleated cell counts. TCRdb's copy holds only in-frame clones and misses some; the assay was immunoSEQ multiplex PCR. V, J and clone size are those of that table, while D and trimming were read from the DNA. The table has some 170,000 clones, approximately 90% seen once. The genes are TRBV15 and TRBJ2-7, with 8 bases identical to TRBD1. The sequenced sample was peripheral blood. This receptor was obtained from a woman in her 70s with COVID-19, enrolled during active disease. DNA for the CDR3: TGTGCCACCAGCAGGAGCGGGCAGGGGGCACACGAGCAGTACTTC. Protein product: CATSRSGQGAHEQYF.